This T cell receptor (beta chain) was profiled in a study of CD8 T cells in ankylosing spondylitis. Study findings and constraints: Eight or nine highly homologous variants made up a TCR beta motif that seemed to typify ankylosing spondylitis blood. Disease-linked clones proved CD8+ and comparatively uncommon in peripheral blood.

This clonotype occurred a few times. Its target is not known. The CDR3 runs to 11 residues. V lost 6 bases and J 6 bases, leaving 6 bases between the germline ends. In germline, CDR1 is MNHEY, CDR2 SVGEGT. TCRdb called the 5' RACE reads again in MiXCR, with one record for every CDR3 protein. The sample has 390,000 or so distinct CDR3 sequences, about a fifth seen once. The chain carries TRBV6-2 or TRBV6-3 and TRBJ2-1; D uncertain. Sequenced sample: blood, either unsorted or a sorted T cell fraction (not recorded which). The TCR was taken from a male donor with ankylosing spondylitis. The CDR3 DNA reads TGTGCCAGCAGAAGAAGCAATGAGCAGTTCTTC. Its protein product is CASRRSNEQFF.